Below, 21 T cell receptor beta chains from the same sample are listed, as sequenced in a study of shared clonotypes between healthy human individuals. Generated by immunoSEQ multiplex PCR, the TCRdb table keeps only in-frame clones and is missing some. The sample holds around 690,000 clones, about 92% seen once. The sample comprised memory CD8+ T cells from PBMCs. Documented subset: CD45RO+ cells pooled with CCR7-negative TemRA cells. The receptors here all came from a man aged 18 to 35 in good health. Some clones in this sample may be carry-over from other donors' samples.

The chain recombines TRBV18 with TRBJ2-1; no clear D gene. V gave up 6 bases and J gave up 0 bases, with 9 bases separating them. CDR3 length equals 14 residues. Germline V gives CDR1 KGHSH, CDR2 LQKENI. In DNA, the CDR3 is TGTGCCAGCTCCCCCCCCCGCTCCTACAATGAGCAGTTCTTC. It translates to CASSPPRSYNEQFF.

On this clone: Other DNA sequences in the sample encode the same CDR3. The rearrangement uses TRBV7-9 and TRBJ2-5; 8 nucleotides match TRBD1. CDR1 and CDR2 (germline): SEHNR, FQNEAQ (reference sequence). After removal of 3 bases from V and 2 bases from J, the junction contained 5 bases not matched to a gene. The CDR3 has 15 amino acids. The DNA of the CDR3 is TGTGCCAGCAGCTTGAGACAGGGGAGGCAAGAGACCCAGTACTTC. Its translation: CASSLRQGRQETQYF.

The chain carries TRBV15 and TRBJ1-3, with D possibly being TRBD1 (5 bases). With 0 bases removed from V and 0 bases from J, the gap between germline ends came to 18 bases. CDR1 and CDR2 (germline): LNHNV, YYDKDF (reference sequence). The CDR3 has 19 residues. CDR3 DNA: TGTGCCACCAGCAGAGATCTTGAGGGGATCGGCGACTCTGGAAACACCATATATTTT. Protein sequence: CATSRDLEGIGDSGNTIYF.

The chain recombines TRBV4-1 with TRBJ1-1; D is ambiguous. The CDR3 has 15 amino acids. The germline V gene has CDR1 MGHRA and CDR2 YSYEKL. V was clipped by 0 bases and J by 6 bases, with 14 bases between them. This chain's CDR3 is CASSQEFFYIPEAFF. Here the CDR3 DNA reads TGCGCCAGCAGCCAAGAATTCTTCTATATCCCTGAAGCTTTCTTT.

The chain is built from TRBV7-8 and TRBJ1-1; D not certain. The V gene lost 3 bases and the J gene lost 1 base, with 6 bases spanning the gap. Germline lookup yields CDR1 SGHVS and CDR2 FQNEAQ. The CDR3 runs to 13 residues. The chain's CDR3 is CASSLERNTEAFF. The CDR3 bases are TGTGCCAGCAGCTTGGAAAGGAACACTGAAGCTTTCTTT.

The genes are TRBV11-2 and TRBJ1-4; D is unresolved. V was pared by 5 bases and J by 8 bases, with 18 bases between. This CDR3 spans 15 amino acids. Germline-derived CDR1 and CDR2 are SGHAT and FQNNGV. The CDR3 protein is CASSATGSGGEKLFF. The CDR3, as DNA: TGTGCCAGCAGCGCGACGGGAAGTGGTGGCGAAAAACTGTTTTTT.

The chain carries TRBV4-1 and TRBJ1-2, with TRBD1 matching over 9 bases. The CDR3 has 16 amino acids. Germline values: CDR1 MGHRA, CDR2 YSYEKL. Trimming cost V 4 bases and J 4 bases; bases outside gene matches: 10. The CDR3 coding sequence is TGCGCCAGCAGCCCTAGGGACGGACAGGGGATCTATGGCTACACCTTC. Protein product: CASSPRDGQGIYGYTF.

V and J are TRBV2 and TRBJ1-2; the D is unclear. Germline CDR1 reads SNHLY; CDR2 reads FYNNEI. V lost 3 bases, J lost 6 bases, and 11 bases lay in between. The CDR3 runs 13 residues. The CDR3 protein is CASSEREGNGYTF. The CDR3 nucleotides read TGTGCCAGCAGTGAGAGGGAAGGGAATGGCTACACCTTC.

This rearrangement joins TRBV30 to TRBJ2-7; no clear D. Germline loops: CDR1 GTSNPN, CDR2 SVGIG (reference sequence). The ends were cut back, 0 bases at V and 3 bases at J, with 9 bases in the middle. The CDR3 length is 13 residues. As DNA, the CDR3 is TGTGCCTGGAGTGTAAGCAGGCTCTACGAGCAGTACTTC. Translating gives CAWSVSRLYEQYF.

The V gene is TRBV5-1, the J gene TRBJ2-1, with 12 bases fitting TRBD2. Looked up from germline, CDR1 is SGHRS and CDR2 is YFSETQ. The ends lost 3 bases at V and 10 bases at J; junction bases unmatched: 8. CDR3 length: 15 amino acids. This chain's CDR3 is CASSYRLAGVREQFF. The DNA for the CDR3 is TGCGCCAGCAGCTACCGACTAGCGGGAGTAAGAGAGCAGTTCTTC.

This sequence joins TRBV13 and TRBJ2-7; D tentatively reads TRBD1 or TRBD2 (5 bases each). The CDR3 has 15 residues. Germline-derived CDR1 and CDR2 are PRHDT and FYEKMQ (reference sequence). V lost 5 bases and J lost 1, with 15 bases in between. CDR3 protein: CASSPTGTASYEQYF. The CDR3 nucleotides read TGTGCCAGCAGCCCAACCGGGACCGCATCCTACGAGCAGTACTTC.

The CDR3 here is CASSLAPERADTQYF. The CDR3 DNA reads as TGCGCCAGCAGCTTGGCCCCTGAGAGGGCAGATACGCAGTATTTT. The gene calls are TRBV5-1 and TRBJ2-3; tentatively, D is TRBD2 (5 bases). Trimming stripped 0 bases from V and 4 bases from J, with 12 bases between. CDR3 size: 15 residues. Germline V gene data show CDR1 as SGHRS and CDR2 as YFSETQ. Looking up the rest from reference TRBV5-1 and TRBJ2-3 gives the full variable domain: KAGVTQTPRYLIKTRGQQVTLSCSPISGHRSVSWYQQTPGQGLQFLFEYFSETQRNKGNFPGRFSGRQFSNSRSEMNVSTLELGDSALYLCASSLAPERADTQYFGPGTRLTVL.

The chain carries TRBV27 and TRBJ1-2; 8 bases map to TRBD1. Germline CDR1 reads MNHEY; CDR2 reads SMNVEV (reference sequence). The CDR3 loop spans 15 amino acids. V lost 5 bases to trimming and J lost 8 bases; unmatched junction nucleotides: 13. The CDR3 DNA follows: TGTGCCAGCAGTCCTAGGACAGGGTGGTCTTGGGGCTACACCTTC. Translation gives CASSPRTGWSWGYTF.

CDR3 coding DNA: TGTGCCAGCAGTTCCCGAATGCGGAGAGACACCGGGGAGCTGTTTTTT. Translated, it gives CASSSRMRRDTGELFF. The genes are TRBV28 and TRBJ2-2; D is unclear. Trimming cost V 4 bases and J 3 bases, with 15 bases left between them. Per germline, CDR1 MDHEN and CDR2 SYDVKM. This CDR3 is 16 amino acids long.

The gene calls are TRBV7-9 and TRBJ2-2, with 10 bases that match TRBD2. V dropped 2 bases and J dropped 3; count of bases not matched to a gene: 0. Germline-derived CDR1 and CDR2 are SEHNR and FQNEAQ (reference sequence). This CDR3 has 15 amino acids. The CDR3 coding sequence is TGTGCCAGCAGCTTACTAGCGGGAGACACCGGGGAGCTGTTTTTT. Protein: CASSLLAGDTGELFF.

This clone was seen just once. This chain's CDR3 is CASSLVAGADEQFF. The CDR3 nucleotides are TGTGCCAGCAGCCTCGTAGCGGGAGCGGATGAGCAGTTCTTC. V usage is TRBV14 and J usage is TRBJ2-1; 9 positions match TRBD2. V shed 4 bases and J 8 bases; nucleotides not matched to a gene: 6. CDR1 SGHDN and CDR2 FVKESK come from the germline V gene. The CDR3 runs to 14 residues.

This clone was picked up many times. The rearrangement joins TRBV19 to TRBJ2-3; 9 positions match TRBD2. The trim removed 10 bases at V and 6 bases at J, leaving 14 bases unmatched. Germline assignment: CDR1 LNHDA and CDR2 SQIVND (reference sequence). The CDR3 contains 15 residues. The CDR3 nucleotides read TGTGCCACCCGTCGGGCGGGAGGGCCAGTTGATACGCAGTATTTT. Encoded protein: CATRRAGGPVDTQYF.

This clone was picked up a small number of times. V is TRBV27 and J is TRBJ1-1, with a tentative D call TRBD1 (5 bases). V was clipped by 7 bases and J by 3 bases, with 12 bases between them. Germline V gene sequence: CDR1 MNHEY, CDR2 SMNVEV (reference sequence). The CDR3 sequence is 13 residues long. CDR3 DNA sequence: TGTGCCAGCACCTCCAGGGAAGACACTGAAGCTTTCTTT. This encodes CASTSREDTEAFF.

This chain links TRBV30 with TRBJ2-1; D is perhaps TRBD2 (6 bases). This CDR3 comprises 16 residues. CDR1 GTSNPN and CDR2 SVGIG come from the germline V gene (reference sequence). Trimming removed 3 bases from V and 0 bases from J, with 15 bases in between. CDR3 loop: CAWSWGLAYSYNEQFF. For the CDR3, the DNA is TGTGCCTGGAGCTGGGGACTGGCCTACTCCTACAATGAGCAGTTCTTC. Together with reference TRBV30 and TRBJ2-1, the CDR3 gives the full variable domain: SQTIHQWPATLVQPVGSPLSLECTVEGTSNPNLYWYRQAAGRGLQLLFYSVGIGQISSEVPQNLSASRPQDRQFILSSKKLLLSDSGFYLCAWSWGLAYSYNEQFFGPGTRLTVL.

The chain combines TRBV9 with TRBJ1-4; TRBD1 matches at 7 bases. The CDR3 is 15 amino acids. Germline values: CDR1 SGDLS, CDR2 YYNGEE. Unmatched junction bases numbered 8, after V lost 3 bases and J lost 6 bases. Written as DNA, the CDR3 is TGTGCCAGCAGCGCCGGGACAGACCTCTATGAAAAACTGTTTTTT. This translates into CASSAGTDLYEKLFF. The full variable domain, its missing parts supplied by reference TRBV9 and TRBJ1-4, is DSGVTQTPKHLITATGQRVTLRCSPRSGDLSVYWYQQSLDQGLQFLIQYYNGEERAKGNILERFSAQQFPDLHSELNLSSLELGDSALYFCASSAGTDLYEKLFFGSGTQLSVL.

The chain uses TRBV29-1 and TRBJ1-2; D gene ambiguous. Trimming took 3 bases from V and 4 from J, leaving 6 bases between them. The CDR3 contains 11 residues. Germline CDR1 is SQVTM and CDR2 is ANQGSEA. The CDR3 region is CSVEGFYGYTF. The CDR3 DNA sequence: TGCAGCGTTGAGGGCTTCTATGGCTACACCTTC.